These 17 T cell receptor beta chains came from one sample sequenced in a study of memory CD4+ T cells and cytomegalovirus serostatus. The sort gate was single viable CD3+CD4+CD8-CD45RO+ cells for memory CD4+ T cells. Data came from immunoSEQ multiplex PCR; TCRdb stores just in-frame clones and leaves some out. This table holds about 41,000 clones, roughly 80% found once. Sequences were obtained from memory CD4+ T cells from blood. The receptors were sampled from an adult in good health and CMV-seronegative.

This clone came up a few times. The rearrangement links TRBV7-8 to TRBJ1-5, with 9 bases that match TRBD1. The V and J ends lost 2 bases and 6 bases, in that order; junction bases with no gene match: 8. The CDR3 spans 16 residues. Per germline, CDR1 SGHVS and CDR2 FQNEAQ. The CDR3 region is CASSLYRDRDGQPQHF. The CDR3 DNA reads TGTGCCAGCAGCTTATACCGGGACAGGGATGGTCAGCCCCAGCATTTT.

The genes are TRBV29-1 and TRBJ1-1, with TRBD1 matching over 9 bases. The germline CDR1 and CDR2 sequences are SQVTM and ANQGSEA. Trimming at V came to 6 bases and at J to 4 bases, leaving 9 bases not matched to a gene. The CDR3 totals 14 residues. CDR3 nucleotides: TGCAGCGTCGGTAACAGGGGGCAAGTCACTGAAGCTTTCTTT. As protein: CSVGNRGQVTEAFF.

This chain joins TRBV4-1 and TRBJ1-2; 7 bases agree with TRBD1. The CDR3 has 16 amino acids. The germline V gene encodes CDR1 MGHRA and CDR2 YSYEKL. The ends lost 3 bases at V and 2 bases at J; junction bases unmatched: 9. This CDR3 is CASSQGRQGSNYGYTF. The CDR3, as DNA: TGCGCCAGCAGCCAGGGAAGACAGGGTTCGAACTATGGCTACACCTTC.

The CDR3 protein is CASSYTTGTYEQYF. CDR3 nucleotides: TGTGCCAGCAGCTACACGACAGGTACCTACGAGCAGTACTTC. J is TRBJ2-7 and V is TRBV7-2, with a tentative D call TRBD1 (6 bases). V dropped 4 bases and J dropped 2 bases, with 12 bases sitting between them. CDR1 is SGHTA and CDR2 is FQGNSA in the germline V gene. The CDR3 is 14 amino acids.

This chain joins TRBV9 and TRBJ2-2, with D tentatively TRBD2 (5 bases). The V gene's germline CDR1 is SGDLS and CDR2 YYNGEE. The CDR3 runs to 13 residues. Trimming cost V 4 bases and J 5 bases, with 9 bases left between them. The CDR3 region is CASSTRVTGELFF. DNA for the CDR3: TGTGCCAGCAGCACTAGGGTTACCGGGGAGCTGTTTTTT.

This clone was seen just once. This rearrangement joins TRBV5-1 to TRBJ1-6; D ambiguous. The CDR3 sequence is 15 residues long. The ends were cut back, 0 bases at V and 7 bases at J, with 11 bases in the middle. The germline gives CDR1 SGHRS, CDR2 YFSETQ. Here the CDR3 DNA reads TGCGCCAGCAGCTTGGCGGACGGAATGAATTCACCCCTCCACTTT. It specifies CASSLADGMNSPLHF.

The CDR3 is CASSLAVGGGSQETQYF. The CDR3 DNA reads TGTGCCAGCAGCTTGGCCGTCGGCGGGGGGAGCCAAGAGACCCAGTACTTC. V usage is TRBV5-5 and J usage is TRBJ2-5; 8 nucleotides line up with TRBD2. Looked up from germline, CDR1 is SGHKS and CDR2 is YYEKEE (reference sequence). V gave up 0 bases and J gave up 1 base; unmatched junction bases: 8. This CDR3 has 17 amino acids.

The genes are TRBV11-2 and TRBJ2-3; no firm D call. The germline V and J ends were trimmed by 0 bases and 4 bases, with 11 bases remaining between them. The CDR3 is made up of 15 amino acids. Germline lookup yields CDR1 SGHAT and CDR2 FQNNGV. The CDR3: CASSLDSWSSDTQYF. The CDR3 nucleotides read TGTGCCAGCAGCTTAGATTCGTGGTCCTCAGATACGCAGTATTTT.

The CDR3 loop reads CATDGGAWELFF. CDR3 nucleotides: TGTGCCACGGACGGGGGGGCCTGGGAGCTGTTTTTT. This rearrangement joins TRBV19 to TRBJ2-2; 8 bases fit TRBD2. The CDR3 has 12 amino acids. J lost 9 bases, V lost 10 bases, and 7 bases had no gene match. Looked up from germline, CDR1 is LNHDA and CDR2 is SQIVND (reference sequence).

This clone was found a few times. The chain carries TRBV5-6 and TRBJ1-6, with D perhaps matching TRBD1 (5 bases). Between the trimmed V and J ends, which lost 4 bases and 0 bases, there was a span of 14 bases. The CDR3 spans 17 residues. Germline CDR1 and CDR2: SGHDT and YYEEEE. The CDR3 DNA is TGTGCCAGCAGCCCCGGGACGGAGAGCTCCTATAATTCACCCCTCCACTTT. This translates into CASSPGTESSYNSPLHF. Variable domain in full (rest from reference TRBV5-6 and TRBJ1-6): DAGVTQSPTHLIKTRGQQVTLRCSPKSGHDTVSWYQQALGQGPQFIFQYYEEEERQRGNFPDRFSGHQFPNYSSELNVNALLLGDSALYLCASSPGTESSYNSPLHFGNGTRLTVT.

The chain recombines TRBV2 with TRBJ1-5; weak D call: TRBD1 (5 bases). CDR1 is SNHLY and CDR2 is FYNNEI in the germline V gene. V was shortened by 7 bases and J by 4 bases, with 14 bases between the two germline ends. The CDR3 consists of 14 residues. CDR3 nucleotides: TGTGCCAGCACCCCGGGACGGGGGAATCAGCCCCAGCATTTT. Its translation: CASTPGRGNQPQHF.

This clone has just one count. The chain couples TRBV4-2 to TRBJ1-6, with D perhaps matching TRBD1 (5 bases). Trimming shortened V by 0 bases and J by 6 bases, and 6 bases separated the two germline ends. This CDR3 spans 14 amino acids. The germline gives CDR1 LGHNA, CDR2 YNFKEQ. The CDR3 here is CASSQDTGNSPLHF. The CDR3 bases are TGTGCCAGCAGCCAAGATACAGGTAATTCACCCCTCCACTTT.

The rearrangement links TRBV6-5 to TRBJ1-1; D unresolved. CDR1 is MNHEY and CDR2 is SVGAGI in the germline V gene. There are 14 residues in the CDR3. V gave up 5 bases and J gave up 3 bases, with 13 bases separating them. CDR3 protein: CASSNVLGDTEAFF. CDR3 bases: TGTGCCAGCAGTAATGTCTTGGGTGACACTGAAGCTTTCTTT.

The gene calls are TRBV7-3 and TRBJ2-1; a possible D gene is TRBD2 (6 bases). V lost 5 bases and J 7 bases, leaving 15 bases between the germline ends. The CDR3 loop spans 14 amino acids. CDR1 and CDR2 (germline): SGHTA, FQGTGA. CDR3 sequence: CASSPTSLNNEQFF. The CDR3 DNA sequence: TGTGCCAGCAGCCCGACTAGTCTGAATAATGAGCAGTTCTTC.

This clone was detected only a few times. The rearrangement links TRBV10-3 to TRBJ1-2; unclear D gene. The CDR3 has 15 amino acids. V was pared by 4 bases and J by 7 bases, with 19 bases between. Germline lookup yields CDR1 ENHRY and CDR2 SYGVKD. The chain's CDR3 is CAISAAASSFSGYTF. The CDR3 bases are TGTGCCATCAGTGCGGCGGCCTCGTCTTTTAGTGGCTACACCTTC.

This clone occurred once. V and J are TRBV30 and TRBJ2-2; D gene ambiguous. The germline gives CDR1 GTSNPN, CDR2 SVGIG (reference sequence). The CDR3 totals 16 residues. Trimming shortened V by 3 bases and J by 6 bases, and 20 bases separated the two germline ends. CDR3 loop: CAWRPVNPGRAGELFF. CDR3 nucleotides: TGTGCCTGGAGACCAGTAAACCCGGGCCGGGCCGGGGAGCTGTTTTTT.

The rearrangement uses TRBV18 and TRBJ2-3; no definite D call. CDR3 length equals 14 residues. Germline lookup yields CDR1 KGHSH and CDR2 LQKENI. Trimming took 1 base from V and 3 from J, leaving 8 bases between them. The CDR3, as DNA: TGTGCCAGCTCACCACTTGGTGGGACAGATACGCAGTATTTT. Protein product: CASSPLGGTDTQYF. The variable domain in full, with the rest retrieved from reference TRBV18 and TRBJ2-3, is NAGVMQNPRHLVRRRGQEARLRCSPMKGHSHVYWYRQLPEEGLKFMVYLQKENIIDESGMPKERFSAEFPKEGPSILRIQQVVRGDSAAYFCASSPLGGTDTQYFGPGTRLTVL.